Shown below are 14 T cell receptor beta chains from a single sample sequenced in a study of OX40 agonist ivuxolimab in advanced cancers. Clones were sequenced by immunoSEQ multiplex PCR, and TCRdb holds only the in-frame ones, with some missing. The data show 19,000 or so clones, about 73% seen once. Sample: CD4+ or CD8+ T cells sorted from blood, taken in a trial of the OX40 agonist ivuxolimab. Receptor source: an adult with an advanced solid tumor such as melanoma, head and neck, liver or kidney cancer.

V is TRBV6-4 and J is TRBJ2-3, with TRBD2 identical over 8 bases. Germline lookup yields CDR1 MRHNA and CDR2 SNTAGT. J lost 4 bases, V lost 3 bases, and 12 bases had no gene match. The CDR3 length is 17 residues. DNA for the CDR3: TGTGCCAGCAGTGAATTAGGGGGAGCGGGAGTGGCAGATACGCAGTATTTT. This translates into CASSELGGAGVADTQYF.

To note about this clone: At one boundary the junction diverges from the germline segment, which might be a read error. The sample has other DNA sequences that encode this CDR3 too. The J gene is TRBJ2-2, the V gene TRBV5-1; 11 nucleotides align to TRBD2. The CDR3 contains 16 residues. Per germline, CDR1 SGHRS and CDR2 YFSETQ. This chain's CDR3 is CASSLELAGDGGELFF. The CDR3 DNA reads TGTGCCAGCAGCTTGGAACTAGCGGGAGATGGCGGGGAGCTGTTTTTT.

Here the CDR3 reads CASSLRENTEAFF. The DNA for the CDR3 is TGTGCCAGCAGTTTGAGGGAGAACACTGAAGCTTTCTTT. The rearrangement joins TRBV6-1 to TRBJ1-1; D is uncertain. This CDR3 contains 13 residues. V lost 5 bases and J lost 1, with 8 bases in between. The germline CDR1 and CDR2 sequences are MNHNS and SASEGT.

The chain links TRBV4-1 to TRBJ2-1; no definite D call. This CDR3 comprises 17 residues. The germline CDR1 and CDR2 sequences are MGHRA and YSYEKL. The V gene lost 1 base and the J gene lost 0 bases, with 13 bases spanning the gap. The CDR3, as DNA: TGCGCCAGCAGCCAAGCGCCGGGCGCTTTCTCCTACAATGAGCAGTTCTTC. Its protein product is CASSQAPGAFSYNEQFF.

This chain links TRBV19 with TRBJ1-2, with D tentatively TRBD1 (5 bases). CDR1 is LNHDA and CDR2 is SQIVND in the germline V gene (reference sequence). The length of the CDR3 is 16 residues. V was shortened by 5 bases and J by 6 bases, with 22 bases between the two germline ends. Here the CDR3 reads CASSHDRTSAYDGYTF. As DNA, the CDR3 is TGTGCCAGTAGTCACGACCGGACATCCGCCTATGATGGCTACACCTTC. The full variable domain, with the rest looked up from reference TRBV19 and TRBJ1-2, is DGGITQSPKYLFRKEGQNVTLSCEQNLNHDAMYWYRQDPGQGLRLIYYSQIVNDFQKGDIAEGYSVSREKKESFPLTVTSAQKNPTAFYLCASSHDRTSAYDGYTFGSGTRLTVV.

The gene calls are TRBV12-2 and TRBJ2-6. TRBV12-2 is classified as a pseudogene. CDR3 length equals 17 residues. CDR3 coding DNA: TGTGCAAGTCGCTGTGTGAACCACACAAAGTCGGGCCAACGTCCTGACTTC. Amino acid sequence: CASRCVNHTKSGQRPDF.

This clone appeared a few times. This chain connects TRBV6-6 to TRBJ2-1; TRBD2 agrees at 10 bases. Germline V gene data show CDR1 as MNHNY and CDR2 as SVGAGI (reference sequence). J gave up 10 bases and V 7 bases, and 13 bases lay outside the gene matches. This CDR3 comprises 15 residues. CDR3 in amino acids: CASTQPSSGSWEQFF. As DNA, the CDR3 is TGTGCCAGCACCCAGCCCTCTAGCGGGAGTTGGGAGCAGTTCTTC.

The CDR3 reads CASSNSLGGYEQYF. In nucleotides, the CDR3 is TGCGCCAGCAGCAACAGTTTGGGGGGCTACGAGCAGTACTTC. The chain employs TRBV4-3 and TRBJ2-7; D is perhaps TRBD2 (6 bases). The V gene lost 5 bases and the J gene lost 3 bases, with 14 bases spanning the gap. The CDR3 length is 14 residues. CDR1 LGHNA and CDR2 YSLEER come from the germline V gene.

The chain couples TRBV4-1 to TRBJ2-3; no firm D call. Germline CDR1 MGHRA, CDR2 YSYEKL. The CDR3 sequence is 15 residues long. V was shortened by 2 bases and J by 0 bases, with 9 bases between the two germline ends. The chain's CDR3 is CASSQRALSTDTQYF. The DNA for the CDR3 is TGCGCCAGCAGCCAACGGGCACTGAGCACAGATACGCAGTATTTT.

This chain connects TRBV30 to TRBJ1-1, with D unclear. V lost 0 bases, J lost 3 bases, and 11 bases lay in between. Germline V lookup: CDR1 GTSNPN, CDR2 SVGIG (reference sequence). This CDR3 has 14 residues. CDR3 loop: CAWSVTSGYTEAFF. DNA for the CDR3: TGTGCCTGGAGTGTTACAAGTGGCTACACTGAAGCTTTCTTT.

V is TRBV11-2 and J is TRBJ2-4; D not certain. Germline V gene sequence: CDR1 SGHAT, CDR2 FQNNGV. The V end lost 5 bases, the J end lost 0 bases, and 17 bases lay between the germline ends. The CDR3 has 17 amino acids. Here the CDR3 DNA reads TGTGCCAGCAGCCAAACGGCGCGGTGGGGAGCCAAAAACATTCAGTACTTC. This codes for CASSQTARWGAKNIQYF.

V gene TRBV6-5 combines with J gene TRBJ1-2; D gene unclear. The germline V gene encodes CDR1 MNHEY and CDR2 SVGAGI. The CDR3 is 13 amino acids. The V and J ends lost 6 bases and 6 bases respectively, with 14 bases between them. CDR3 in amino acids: CASSFRERHGYTF. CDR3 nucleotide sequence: TGTGCCAGCAGCTTCCGGGAAAGGCATGGCTACACCTTC.

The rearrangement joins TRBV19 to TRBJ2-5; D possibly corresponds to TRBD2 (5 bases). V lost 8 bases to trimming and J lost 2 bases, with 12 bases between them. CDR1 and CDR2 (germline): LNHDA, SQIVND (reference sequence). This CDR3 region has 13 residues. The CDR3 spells CASGQSGQETQYF. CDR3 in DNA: TGTGCCAGTGGGCAGTCGGGACAAGAGACCCAGTACTTC.

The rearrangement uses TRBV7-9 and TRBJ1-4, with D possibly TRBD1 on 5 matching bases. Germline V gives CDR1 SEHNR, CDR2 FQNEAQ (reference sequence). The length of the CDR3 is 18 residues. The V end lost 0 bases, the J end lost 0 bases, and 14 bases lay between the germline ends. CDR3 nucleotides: TGTGCCAGCAGCTTAGCTCAGGACGGGGGTGCAACTAATGAAAAACTGTTTTTT. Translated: CASSLAQDGGATNEKLFF.